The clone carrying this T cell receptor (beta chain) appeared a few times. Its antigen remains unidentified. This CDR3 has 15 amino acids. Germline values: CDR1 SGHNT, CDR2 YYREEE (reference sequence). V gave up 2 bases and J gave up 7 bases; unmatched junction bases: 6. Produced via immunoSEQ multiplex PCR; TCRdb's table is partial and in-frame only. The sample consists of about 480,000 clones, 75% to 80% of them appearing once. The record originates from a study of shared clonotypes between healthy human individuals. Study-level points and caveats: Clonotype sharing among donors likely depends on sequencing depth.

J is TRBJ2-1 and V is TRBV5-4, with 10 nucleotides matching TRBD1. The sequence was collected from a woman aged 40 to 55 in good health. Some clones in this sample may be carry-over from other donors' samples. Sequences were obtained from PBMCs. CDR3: CASSFRDRGNNEQFF. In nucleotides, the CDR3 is TGTGCCAGCAGCTTCCGGGACAGGGGAAATAATGAGCAGTTCTTC.